This T cell receptor (beta chain) was sequenced during a study of T cell responses to AZD1222 COVID-19 vaccine. Using immunoSEQ multiplex PCR, the repertoire was profiled, and TCRdb retains in-frame clones only, with some absent. The table lists under 150,000 clones, almost 95% of them singletons. The material was peripheral blood, obtained 28 days after the second AZD1222 dose. The TCR was taken from an adult who received the AZD1222 COVID-19 vaccine.

CDR3 nucleotide sequence: TGTGCCAGCAGCAGGGAAGGCGAGCCCCAGCATTTT. This translates into CASSREGEPQHF. The rearrangement joins TRBV3-1 (or the pseudogene TRBV3-2) to TRBJ1-5; D call uncertain. Trimming pared 5 bases from V and 8 bases from J, leaving 10 bases between. Germline loops: CDR1 LGHDT, CDR2 YNNKEL (reference sequence). The CDR3 covers 12 residues.